The clone carrying this T cell receptor (beta chain) was observed many times. TCRdb recomputed calls from the 5' RACE reads with MiXCR, one row per CDR3 protein. The repertoire has 70,000 to 85,000 distinct CDR3 sequences, 5% of them found once; the top ten carry roughly 7.3%. V lost 0 bases, J lost 3 bases, and 9 bases stayed unmatched. CDR1 and CDR2 (germline): KGHSH, LQKENI. There are 17 residues in the CDR3. The data originate from a study of early T cells in non-severe SARS-CoV-2 infection. Whole-study context: Chains stayed unpaired after sequencing of bulk RNA from unsorted whole blood.

The receptor comes from an adult who was a healthcare worker with PCR-confirmed SARS-CoV-2 infection or an uninfected control (not recorded which). This rearrangement joins TRBV18 to TRBJ2-3; TRBD1 agrees at 7 bases. Sequencing used whole blood, obtained at baseline. CDR3 residues: CASSPPNRGRRTDTQYF. The CDR3, as DNA: TGTGCCAGCTCACCACCGAACAGGGGAAGAAGAACAGATACGCAGTATTTT.